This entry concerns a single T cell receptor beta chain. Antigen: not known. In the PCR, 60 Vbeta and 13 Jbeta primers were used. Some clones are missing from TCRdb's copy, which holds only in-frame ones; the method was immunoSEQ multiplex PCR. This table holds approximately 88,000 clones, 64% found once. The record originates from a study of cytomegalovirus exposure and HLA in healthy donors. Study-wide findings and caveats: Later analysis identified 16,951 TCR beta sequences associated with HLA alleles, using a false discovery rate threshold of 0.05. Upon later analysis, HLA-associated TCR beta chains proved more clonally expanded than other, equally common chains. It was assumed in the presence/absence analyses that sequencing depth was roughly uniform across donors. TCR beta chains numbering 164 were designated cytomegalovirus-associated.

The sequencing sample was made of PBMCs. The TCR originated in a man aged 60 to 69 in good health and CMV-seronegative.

The CDR3 DNA is TGTGCCAGCGGACGGGACACTATATACAATGAGCAGTTCTTC. Translation: CASGRDTIYNEQFF. The chain employs TRBV7-9 and TRBJ2-1; tentative D call: TRBD1 (6 bases). This CDR3 is 14 amino acids long. Germline CDR1 reads SEHNR; CDR2 reads FQNEAQ (reference sequence). Trimming left V 8 bases short and J 4 bases short, with 15 bases between.